Following are 22 T cell receptor beta chains from one sample sequenced in a study of blood T cell repertoires in COVID-19. Sequenced by immunoSEQ multiplex PCR; TCRdb stores in-frame clones only, minus some. The table lists 250,000 to 350,000 clones, about 88% of them singletons, with around 12% in the top ten. Sequencing was done on a sample of peripheral blood. These receptors came from a woman aged 65 to 85 with COVID-19, enrolled during active disease.

The chain couples TRBV7-9 to TRBJ2-6, with 7 bases fitting TRBD1. This CDR3 is 16 amino acids long. With 5 bases clipped from V and 4 bases from J, the junction kept 8 bases outside the gene matches. Germline V gives CDR1 SEHNR, CDR2 FQNEAQ (reference sequence). The CDR3 loop reads CASSPKTGTGANVLTF. CDR3 nucleotides: TGTGCCAGCAGCCCAAAGACAGGGACCGGGGCCAACGTCCTGACTTTC.

J is TRBJ1-2 and V is TRBV9; D ambiguous. Trimming took 3 bases from V and 7 from J, leaving 16 bases between them. The CDR3 contains 14 residues. The germline CDR1 and CDR2 sequences are SGDLS and YYNGEE. The CDR3 bases are TGTGCCAGCAGCGGGACGGGAGCCTCCTTTGGCTACACCTTC. This translates into CASSGTGASFGYTF.

This chain connects TRBV21-1 to TRBJ2-3; TRBD1, the table's D call, was not compared with the DNA. TRBV21-1 is a pseudogene segment. This CDR3 has 14 residues. The CDR3 DNA reads TGTGCCAGCAGCAAAAAGGGGGGCACAGATACGCAGTATTTT. As protein: CASSKKGGTDTQYF.

J is TRBJ2-1 and V is TRBV9; 10 bases line up with TRBD1. The V gene's germline CDR1 is SGDLS and CDR2 YYNGEE. V shed 4 bases and J 2 bases; nucleotides not matched to a gene: 6. The CDR3 loop spans 16 amino acids. CDR3 coding DNA: TGTGCCAGCAGCACGAGACAGGGGGCAACCTACAATGAGCAGTTCTTC. It encodes CASSTRQGATYNEQFF.

This clone was counted a few times. The chain uses TRBV5-6 and TRBJ2-7; D unclear. Trimming removed 1 base from V and 4 bases from J, with 12 bases in between. CDR1 is SGHDT and CDR2 is YYEEEE in the germline V gene. The CDR3 is made up of 14 amino acids. This chain's CDR3 is CASSLQLQTYEQYF. CDR3 bases: TGTGCCAGCAGCTTGCAGCTTCAGACTTACGAGCAGTACTTC. Supplemented by reference TRBV5-6 and TRBJ2-7, the full variable domain reads DAGVTQSPTHLIKTRGQQVTLRCSPKSGHDTVSWYQQALGQGPQFIFQYYEEEERQRGNFPDRFSGHQFPNYSSELNVNALLLGDSALYLCASSLQLQTYEQYFGPGTRLTVT.

The V gene is TRBV6-2 or TRBV6-3, the J gene TRBJ2-7; D is unclear. Germline V lookup: CDR1 MNHEY, CDR2 SVGEGT. Trimming shortened V by 5 bases and J by 2 bases, and 25 bases separated the two germline ends. The CDR3 totals 18 residues. CDR3 sequence: CASSHYLEMGSRPYEQYF. The CDR3 nucleotides read TGTGCCAGCAGTCATTATCTTGAGATGGGCAGCCGTCCCTACGAGCAGTACTTC.

The chain is built from TRBV12-5 and TRBJ1-6, with D possibly TRBD1 on 5 matching bases. Germline V CDR1 and CDR2: LGHNT, FRNRAP. V lost 2 bases to trimming and J lost 10 bases, with 15 bases between them. The CDR3 length is 15 residues. CDR3 residues: CASGLPSGGSSPLHF. Written as DNA, the CDR3 is TGTGCTAGTGGTTTGCCCTCGGGGGGTAGCTCACCCCTCCACTTT.

The chain is built from TRBV28 and TRBJ2-7; 11 bases agree with TRBD1. V shed 5 bases and J 6 bases; nucleotides not matched to a gene: 6. Per the germline V gene, CDR1 is MDHEN and CDR2 is SYDVKM. The CDR3 loop spans 14 amino acids. CDR3 DNA sequence: TGTGCCAGCAGTGTACCGGGACAGGGGGTCGAGCAGTACTTC. Its translation: CASSVPGQGVEQYF.

The chain uses TRBV7-9 and TRBJ2-3; maybe TRBD1 (5 bases). Germline V CDR1 and CDR2: SEHNR, FQNEAQ (reference sequence). The V gene lost 1 base and the J gene lost 0 bases, with 11 bases spanning the gap. The CDR3 is made up of 16 amino acids. DNA of the CDR3: TGTGCCAGCAGCTTAGGCCAGACAGCTAGCACAGATACGCAGTATTTT. As protein: CASSLGQTASTDTQYF.

This chain links TRBV29-1 with TRBJ2-4; tentatively, D is TRBD1 (5 bases). The germline V gene has CDR1 SQVTM and CDR2 ANQGSEA. Deletions cut 4 bases from V and 1 base from J, with 8 bases between. This CDR3 has 13 amino acids. The CDR3: CSVGGLAKNIQYF. CDR3 sequence (DNA): TGCAGCGTTGGGGGCTTGGCCAAAAACATTCAGTACTTC.

V gene TRBV20-1 combines with J gene TRBJ2-7; TRBD2 matches at 7 bases. The CDR3 extends over 11 amino acids. Germline values: CDR1 DFQATT, CDR2 SNEGSKA (reference sequence). Germline trimming cut 6 bases from V and 5 bases from J; bases unmatched to any gene: 4. The CDR3 DNA follows: TGCAGTGCCTCACTAGCGAACGAGCAGTACTTC. It is translated as CSASLANEQYF.

The chain has TRBV5-6 and TRBJ1-1; no firm D call. Germline CDR1 and CDR2: SGHDT and YYEEEE. This CDR3 is built from 12 residues. The ends were cut back, 2 bases at V and 6 bases at J, with 8 bases in the middle. The CDR3 loop reads CASSLITAEAFF. The CDR3 nucleotides are TGTGCCAGCAGCTTAATTACAGCTGAAGCTTTCTTT.

This chain connects TRBV6-6 to TRBJ1-5; TRBD1 is a possible D gene (6 bases). Trimming stripped 5 bases from V and 0 bases from J, with 17 bases between. The CDR3 has 17 residues. Per the germline V gene, CDR1 is MNHNY and CDR2 is SVGAGI (reference sequence). In nucleotides, the CDR3 is TGTGCCAGCAGTCCGGGGAGTGGACAGTTTAGCAATCAGCCCCAGCATTTT. Encoded protein: CASSPGSGQFSNQPQHF.

V is TRBV9 and J is TRBJ2-1; 11 nucleotides agree with TRBD1. Germline trimming cut 6 bases from V and 2 bases from J; bases unmatched to any gene: 7. CDR3 size: 16 residues. Germline CDR1 reads SGDLS; CDR2 reads YYNGEE. CDR3 loop: CASTRGTGGTYNEQFF. The CDR3 DNA follows: TGTGCCAGCACCCGAGGGACAGGGGGAACCTACAATGAGCAGTTCTTC.

This chain uses TRBV9 with TRBJ2-7; 7 positions agree with TRBD1. Looked up from germline, CDR1 is SGDLS and CDR2 is YYNGEE. The CDR3 has 13 residues. V was pared by 3 bases and J by 2 bases, with 2 bases of the junction left unmatched. CDR3 sequence (DNA): TGTGCCAGCAGCGCCGGGACAGCCTACGAGCAGTACTTC. It specifies CASSAGTAYEQYF.

V usage is TRBV7-2 and J usage is TRBJ2-7; 10 bases line up with TRBD2. Looked up from germline, CDR1 is SGHTA and CDR2 is FQGNSA. The CDR3 runs to 15 residues. V lost 5 bases, J lost 4 bases, and 8 bases stayed unmatched. The CDR3 reads CASSKVAGGMYEQYF. CDR3 DNA: TGTGCCAGCAGCAAGGTAGCGGGGGGTATGTACGAGCAGTACTTC. The variable domain in full, completed from reference TRBV7-2 and TRBJ2-7, reads GAGVSQSPSNKVTEKGKDVELRCDPISGHTALYWYRQSLGQGLEFLIYFQGNSAPDKSGLPSDRFSAERTGGSVSTLTIQRTQQEDSAVYLCASSKVAGGMYEQYFGPGTRLTVT.

The chain uses TRBV6-2 or TRBV6-3 and TRBJ1-1; D unresolved. Trimming removed 6 bases at V and 6 bases at J, with 11 bases between. The CDR3 spans 12 residues. Germline lookup yields CDR1 MNHEY and CDR2 SVGEGT. The CDR3, as DNA: TGTGCCAGCAGCTCCGGGGATCCTGAAGCTTTCTTT. It yields the protein CASSSGDPEAFF.

The chain is built from TRBV5-1 and TRBJ2-7; the D gene is possibly TRBD1 (6 bases). Germline V gene data show CDR1 as SGHRS and CDR2 as YFSETQ. Trimming took off 4 bases at V and 5 bases at J, with 13 bases between the two ends. The CDR3 runs 13 residues. The CDR3 region has the DNA TGCGCCAGCAGCCCCACAGGGTCCAACGAGCAGTACTTC. Translation gives CASSPTGSNEQYF.

DNA for the CDR3: TGTGCCAGCAGTTCACGACAGGGGGCCCTCTATGGCTACACCTTC. Translation: CASSSRQGALYGYTF. The chain combines TRBV27 with TRBJ1-2; 10 nucleotides align to TRBD1. J gave up 4 bases and V 4 bases, and 6 bases lay outside the gene matches. Per germline, CDR1 MNHEY and CDR2 SMNVEV (reference sequence). This CDR3 has 15 amino acids.

CDR3: CASSVEMNTEAFF. The CDR3 bases are TGTGCCAGCAGTGTAGAGATGAACACTGAAGCTTTCTTT. The V call is TRBV2, the J call TRBJ1-1; D is undetermined. Per germline, CDR1 SNHLY and CDR2 FYNNEI. CDR3 length: 13 amino acids. V was cut by 4 bases and J by 0 bases, with 6 bases left in between.

V gene TRBV9 combines with J gene TRBJ2-2; possible D gene TRBD1, 6 bases. In germline, CDR1 is SGDLS, CDR2 YYNGEE. The ends were cut back, 4 bases at V and 7 bases at J, with 26 bases in the middle. The CDR3 contains 18 residues. The CDR3 sequence is CASSPRQDYRASRGELFF. The CDR3 DNA is TGTGCCAGCAGCCCCCGACAGGATTACAGGGCTTCGCGCGGGGAGCTGTTTTTT.

The chain uses TRBV6-6 and TRBJ2-3, with D unresolved. V dropped 4 bases and J dropped 0 bases, with 11 bases sitting between them. Per the germline V gene, CDR1 is MNHNY and CDR2 is SVGAGI (reference sequence). The CDR3 is 15 amino acids. The CDR3: CASSFIRTSTDTQYF. The CDR3 bases are TGTGCCAGCAGTTTCATACGTACTAGCACAGATACGCAGTATTTT.